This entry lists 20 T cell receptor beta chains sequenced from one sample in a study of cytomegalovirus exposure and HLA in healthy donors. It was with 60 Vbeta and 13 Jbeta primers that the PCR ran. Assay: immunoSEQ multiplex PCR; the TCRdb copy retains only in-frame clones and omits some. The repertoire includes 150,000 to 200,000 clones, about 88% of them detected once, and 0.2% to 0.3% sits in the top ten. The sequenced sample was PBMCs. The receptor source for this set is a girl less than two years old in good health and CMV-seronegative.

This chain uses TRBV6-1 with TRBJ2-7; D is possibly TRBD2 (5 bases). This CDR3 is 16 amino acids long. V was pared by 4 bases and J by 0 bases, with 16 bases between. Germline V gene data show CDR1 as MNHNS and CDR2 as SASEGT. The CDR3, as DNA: TGTGCCAGCAGTGGCAGTCTTTTGGGGAGCTCCTACGAGCAGTACTTC. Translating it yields CASSGSLLGSSYEQYF.

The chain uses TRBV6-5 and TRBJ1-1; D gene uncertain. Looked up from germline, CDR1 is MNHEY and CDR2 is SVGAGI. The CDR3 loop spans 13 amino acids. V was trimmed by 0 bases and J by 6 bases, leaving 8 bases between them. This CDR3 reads CASSYSTGSEAFF. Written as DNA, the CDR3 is TGTGCCAGCAGTTACTCGACTGGCTCTGAAGCTTTCTTT.

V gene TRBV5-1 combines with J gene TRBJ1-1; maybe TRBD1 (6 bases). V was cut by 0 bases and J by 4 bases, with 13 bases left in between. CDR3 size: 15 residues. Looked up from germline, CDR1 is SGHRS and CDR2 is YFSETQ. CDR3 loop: CASSLVRGASTEAFF. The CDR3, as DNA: TGCGCCAGCAGCTTGGTCCGGGGGGCGAGCACTGAAGCTTTCTTT.

In DNA, the CDR3 is TGTGCCAGCAGTTACGGGGGGCGCAACGATTCACCCCTCCACTTT. It codes for CASSYGGRNDSPLHF. The V call is TRBV27, the J call TRBJ1-6, with a tentative D call TRBD1 (6 bases). Germline V gene data show CDR1 as MNHEY and CDR2 as SMNVEV (reference sequence). V was shortened by 4 bases and J by 8 bases, with 15 bases between the two germline ends. CDR3 size: 15 residues.

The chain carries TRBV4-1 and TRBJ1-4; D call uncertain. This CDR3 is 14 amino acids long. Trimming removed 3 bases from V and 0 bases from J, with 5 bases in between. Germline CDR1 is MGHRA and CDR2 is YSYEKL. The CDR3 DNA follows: TGCGCCAGCAGCCACCCCGCAACTAATGAAAAACTGTTTTTT. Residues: CASSHPATNEKLFF.

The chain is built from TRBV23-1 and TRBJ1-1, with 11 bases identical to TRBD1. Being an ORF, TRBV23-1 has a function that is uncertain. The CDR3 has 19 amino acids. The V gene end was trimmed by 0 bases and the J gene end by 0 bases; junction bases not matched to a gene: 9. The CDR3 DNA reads TGCGCCAGCAGTCAATCTCGGACAGGGGGCACGATCTTGAACACTGAAGCTTTCTTT. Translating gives CASSQSRTGGTILNTEAFF.

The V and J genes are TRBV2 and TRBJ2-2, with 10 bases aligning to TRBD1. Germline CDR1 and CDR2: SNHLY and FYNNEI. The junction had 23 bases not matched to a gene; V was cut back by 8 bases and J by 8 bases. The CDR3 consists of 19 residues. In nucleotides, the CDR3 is TGTGCCAGCTTACTGGCAGATCGAGTAGACAGGGGGCTAGGAGGGGAGCTGTTTTTT. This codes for CASLLADRVDRGLGGELFF.

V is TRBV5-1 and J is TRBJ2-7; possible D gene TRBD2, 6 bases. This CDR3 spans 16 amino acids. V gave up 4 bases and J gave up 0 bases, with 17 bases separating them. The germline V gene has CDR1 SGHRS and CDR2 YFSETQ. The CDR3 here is CASSGGASERSYEQYF. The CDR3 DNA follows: TGCGCCAGCAGCGGCGGGGCTAGCGAACGCTCCTACGAGCAGTACTTC.

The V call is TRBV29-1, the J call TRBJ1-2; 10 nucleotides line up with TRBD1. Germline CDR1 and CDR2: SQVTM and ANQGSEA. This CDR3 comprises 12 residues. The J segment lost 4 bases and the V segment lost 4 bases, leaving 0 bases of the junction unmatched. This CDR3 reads CSVGQGAYGYTF. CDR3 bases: TGCAGCGTTGGACAGGGGGCCTATGGCTACACCTTC.

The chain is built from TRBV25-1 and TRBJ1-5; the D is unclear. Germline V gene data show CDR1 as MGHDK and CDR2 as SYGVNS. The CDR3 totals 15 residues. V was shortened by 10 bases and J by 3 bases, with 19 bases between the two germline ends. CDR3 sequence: CAIKLTRPSNQPQHF. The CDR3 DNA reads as TGTGCCATCAAACTAACTAGGCCCTCCAATCAGCCCCAGCATTTT.

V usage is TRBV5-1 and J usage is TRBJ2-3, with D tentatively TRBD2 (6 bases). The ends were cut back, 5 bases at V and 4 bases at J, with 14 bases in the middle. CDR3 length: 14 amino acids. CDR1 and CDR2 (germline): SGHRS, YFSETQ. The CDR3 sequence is CASRIGSPADTQYF. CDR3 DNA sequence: TGCGCCAGCAGGATCGGGAGTCCTGCAGATACGCAGTATTTT.

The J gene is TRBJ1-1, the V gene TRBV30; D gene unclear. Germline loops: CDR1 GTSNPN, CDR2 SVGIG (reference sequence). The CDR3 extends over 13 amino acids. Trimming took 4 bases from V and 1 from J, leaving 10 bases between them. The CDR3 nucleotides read TGTGCCTGGAACACGGGAGCGAACACTGAAGCTTTCTTT. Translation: CAWNTGANTEAFF.

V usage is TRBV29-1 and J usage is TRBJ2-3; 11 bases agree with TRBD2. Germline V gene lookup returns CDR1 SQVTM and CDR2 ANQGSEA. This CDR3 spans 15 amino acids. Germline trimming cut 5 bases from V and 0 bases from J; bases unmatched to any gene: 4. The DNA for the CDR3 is TGCAGCGTTAGGAGGACTAGCGGGAGCACAGATACGCAGTATTTT. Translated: CSVRRTSGSTDTQYF.

The CDR3 spells CVEVSGRVNEQFF. In DNA, the CDR3 is TGTGTCGAAGTTAGCGGGAGGGTGAATGAGCAGTTCTTC. The rearrangement joins TRBV2 to TRBJ2-1; 11 bases fit TRBD2. Germline V lookup: CDR1 SNHLY, CDR2 FYNNEI. This CDR3 has 13 residues.

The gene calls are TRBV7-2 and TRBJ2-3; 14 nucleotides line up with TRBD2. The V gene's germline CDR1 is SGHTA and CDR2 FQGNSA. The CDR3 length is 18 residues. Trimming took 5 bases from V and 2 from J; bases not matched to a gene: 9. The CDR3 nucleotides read TGTGCCAGCAGCGCAAGACTAGCGGGGGGGCGGCACACAGATACGCAGTATTTT. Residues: CASSARLAGGRHTDTQYF. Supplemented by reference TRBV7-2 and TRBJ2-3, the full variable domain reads GAGVSQSPSNKVTEKGKDVELRCDPISGHTALYWYRQSLGQGLEFLIYFQGNSAPDKSGLPSDRFSAERTGGSVSTLTIQRTQQEDSAVYLCASSARLAGGRHTDTQYFGPGTRLTVL.

CDR3 nucleotides: TGTGCCAGCAGCCTGGTTCCTACGGGGGAGCAGTACTTC. Its translation is CASSLVPTGEQYF. The rearrangement joins TRBV9 to TRBJ2-7; the D gene is possibly TRBD2 (5 bases). The CDR3 runs to 13 residues. The germline V and J ends were trimmed by 4 bases and 7 bases, with 15 bases remaining between them. Germline V gene sequence: CDR1 SGDLS, CDR2 YYNGEE.

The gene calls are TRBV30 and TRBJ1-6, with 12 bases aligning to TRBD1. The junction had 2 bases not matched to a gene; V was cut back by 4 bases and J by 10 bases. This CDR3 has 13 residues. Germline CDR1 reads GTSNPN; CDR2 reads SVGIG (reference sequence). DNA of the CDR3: TGTGCCTGGACCGGGACAGGGGGCTCACCCCTCCACTTT. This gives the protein CAWTGTGGSPLHF. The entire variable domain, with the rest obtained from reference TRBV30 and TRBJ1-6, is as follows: SQTIHQWPATLVQPVGSPLSLECTVEGTSNPNLYWYRQAAGRGLQLLFYSVGIGQISSEVPQNLSASRPQDRQFILSSKKLLLSDSGFYLCAWTGTGGSPLHFGNGTRLTVT.

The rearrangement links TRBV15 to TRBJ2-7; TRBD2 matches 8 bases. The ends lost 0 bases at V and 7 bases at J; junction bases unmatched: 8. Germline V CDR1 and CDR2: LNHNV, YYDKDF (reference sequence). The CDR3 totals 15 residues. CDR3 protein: CATSRDKREFREQYF. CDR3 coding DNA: TGTGCCACCAGCAGAGACAAGCGGGAGTTCAGAGAGCAGTACTTC.

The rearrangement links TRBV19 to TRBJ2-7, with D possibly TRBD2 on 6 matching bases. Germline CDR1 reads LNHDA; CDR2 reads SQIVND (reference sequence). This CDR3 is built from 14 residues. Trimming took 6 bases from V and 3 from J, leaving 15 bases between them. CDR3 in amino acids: CASRPIGRSYEQYF. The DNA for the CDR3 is TGTGCCAGTAGACCTATTGGGAGGAGCTACGAGCAGTACTTC.

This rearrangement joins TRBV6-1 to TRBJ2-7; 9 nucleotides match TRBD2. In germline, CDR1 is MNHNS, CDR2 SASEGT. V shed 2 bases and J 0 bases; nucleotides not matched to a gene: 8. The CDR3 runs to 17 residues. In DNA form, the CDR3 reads TGTGCCAGCAGTGAAAGAACTAGCGGGTTTTACTCCTACGAGCAGTACTTC. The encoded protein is CASSERTSGFYSYEQYF.